This is a list of T cell receptor beta chains from one sample in a study of chemoradiotherapy in HPV16-positive cancers. The data were produced by immunoSEQ multiplex PCR, yet TCRdb's version contains in-frame clones alone and is incomplete. The sample lists more than 12,000 clones, approximately 91% seen once, with roughly 2.5% in the top ten. Material: blood, obtained from a patient who underwent chemoradiotherapy. These receptors came from a human donor with HPV-associated anogenital cancer. Each CDR3 is given with its conserved first and last residue. The D gene is left open where the match is weak. Clone size, where shown, is once, few, many, or a class for clones that have expanded.

CDR3nt: TGCGCCAGCAGCCAAGTACGGGGGACTGGGTACAATGAGCAGTTCTTC
CDR3aa: CASSQVRGTGYNEQFF
j_gene: TRBJ2-1
v_gene: TRBV4-1
abundance: -
d_gene: -

CDR3nt: TGTGCCAGCAGCTCCTGGACAGGGAGGATTTTCAATGAGCAGTTCTTC
CDR3aa: CASSSWTGRIFNEQFF
j_gene: TRBJ2-1
v_gene: TRBV9
abundance: -
d_gene: TRBD1

CDR3nt: TGTGCCAGCAGCTTATACAGGAGCTCTGAAGCTTTCTTT
CDR3aa: CASSLYRSSEAFF
j_gene: TRBJ1-1
v_gene: TRBV11-2
abundance: -
d_gene: -

CDR3nt: TGCGCCAGCAGCTTCTCGGGGTCGGCGGAGAATTCACCCCTCCACTTT
CDR3aa: CASSFSGSAENSPLHF
j_gene: TRBJ1-6
v_gene: TRBV5-1
abundance: -
d_gene: -

CDR3nt: TGTGCCAGCAGTGGTCTAGCGGGGGGTTCCACAGATACGCAGTATTTT
CDR3aa: CASSGLAGGSTDTQYF
j_gene: TRBJ2-3
v_gene: TRBV6-1
abundance: -
d_gene: TRBD2

CDR3nt: TGTGCCAGCAGCTTAGTCGGACAGGGCCTAATCTCTGGGGCCAACGTCCTGACTTTC
CDR3aa: CASSLVGQGLISGANVLTF
j_gene: TRBJ2-6
v_gene: TRBV7-9
abundance: -
d_gene: TRBD1

CDR3nt: TGCAGCGTGGCGGGGCTCGGGCTCTCCGAGCAGTACTTC
CDR3aa: CSVAGLGLSEQYF
j_gene: TRBJ2-7
v_gene: TRBV29-1
abundance: few
d_gene: -

CDR3nt: TGTGCCAGCAGTGAGCAGGGGTCTAACTATGGCTACACCTTC
CDR3aa: CASSEQGSNYGYTF
j_gene: TRBJ1-2
v_gene: TRBV9
abundance: -
d_gene: -

CDR3nt: TGTGCCAGCAGCTTGACAGGGTACTCTGGAAACACCATATATTTT
CDR3aa: CASSLTGYSGNTIYF
j_gene: TRBJ1-3
v_gene: TRBV5-6
abundance: -
d_gene: -

CDR3nt: TGTGCCAGCAAACAGATTTCCACCGGGGAGCTGTTTTTT
CDR3aa: CASKQISTGELFF
j_gene: TRBJ2-2
v_gene: TRBV2
abundance: -
d_gene: -

CDR3nt: TGTGCCAGCAGTTTCCAACAGGGAAGGAATTCACCCCTCCACTTT
CDR3aa: CASSFQQGRNSPLHF
j_gene: TRBJ1-6
v_gene: TRBV27
abundance: -
d_gene: -

CDR3nt: TGCGCCAGCAGCTTCGGCACGATCTATGGCTACACCTTC
CDR3aa: CASSFGTIYGYTF
j_gene: TRBJ1-2
v_gene: TRBV5-1
abundance: -
d_gene: -

CDR3nt: TGTGCCAGCAGCTTAGAGGGGGTCCTTCTGAGGGAGCAGTACTTC
CDR3aa: CASSLEGVLLREQYF
j_gene: TRBJ2-7
v_gene: TRBV7-2
abundance: once
d_gene: -

CDR3nt: TGTGCCAGCAGCTTAGCTCACCGCCTTCAAGGACGGATGAACACTGAAGCTTTCTTT
CDR3aa: CASSLAHRLQGRMNTEAFF
j_gene: TRBJ1-1
v_gene: TRBV7-2
abundance: -
d_gene: -

CDR3nt: TGTGCCAGCAGCTTAGACCCCGAAACAGGGGGGAACTATGGCTACACCTTC
CDR3aa: CASSLDPETGGNYGYTF
j_gene: TRBJ1-2
v_gene: TRBV7-9
abundance: -
d_gene: TRBD1

CDR3nt: TGCGCCAGCAGCTCGAGGACATCCCTAAATCAGCCCCAGCATTTT
CDR3aa: CASSSRTSLNQPQHF
j_gene: TRBJ1-5
v_gene: TRBV4-1
abundance: -
d_gene: -

CDR3nt: TGTGCCAGCAGAAGACAGGAGGATGGCTACACCTTC
CDR3aa: CASRRQEDGYTF
j_gene: TRBJ1-2
v_gene: TRBV7-2
abundance: -
d_gene: -

CDR3nt: TGTGCCAGCAGCCAAACAGGGGCTAATCAGCCCCAGCATTTT
CDR3aa: CASSQTGANQPQHF
j_gene: TRBJ1-5
v_gene: TRBV7-2
abundance: -
d_gene: TRBD1

CDR3nt: TGTGCCAGCAGCCGCAGCGGGACATACAATGAGCAGTTCTTC
CDR3aa: CASSRSGTYNEQFF
j_gene: TRBJ2-1
v_gene: TRBV11-3
abundance: -
d_gene: -

CDR3nt: TGTGCCAGCAGCCATTACGGGGAAATGGACACCATATATTTT
CDR3aa: CASSHYGEMDTIYF
j_gene: TRBJ1-3
v_gene: TRBV7-8
abundance: -
d_gene: -